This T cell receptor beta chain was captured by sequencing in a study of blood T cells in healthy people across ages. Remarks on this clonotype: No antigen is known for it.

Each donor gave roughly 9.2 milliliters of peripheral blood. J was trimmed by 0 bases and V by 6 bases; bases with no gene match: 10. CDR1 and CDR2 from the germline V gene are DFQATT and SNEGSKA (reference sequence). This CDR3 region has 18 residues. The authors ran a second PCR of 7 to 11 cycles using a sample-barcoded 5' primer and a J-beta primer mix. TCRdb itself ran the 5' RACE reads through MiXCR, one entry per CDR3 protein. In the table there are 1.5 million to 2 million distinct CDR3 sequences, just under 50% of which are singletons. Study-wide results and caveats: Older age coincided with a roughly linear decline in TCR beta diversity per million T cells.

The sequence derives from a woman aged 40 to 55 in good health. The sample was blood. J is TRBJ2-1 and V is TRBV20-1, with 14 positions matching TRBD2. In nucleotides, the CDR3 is TGCAGTGCATATGGGACTAGCGGGGGCGAAAGCTCCTACAATGAGCAGTTCTTC. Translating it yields CSAYGTSGGESSYNEQFF.